This T cell receptor beta chain was retrieved from a study of blood T cell repertoires in COVID-19. Study-wide context: Acute-phase and convalescent COVID-19 samples originated in the United States, Italy and Spain. Nucleic acid was either cDNA or gDNA, and it came from T cells, B-cell-depleted T cells, or PBMCs.

TCRdb's table, derived via immunoSEQ multiplex PCR, lists solely in-frame clones and lacks some. The sample lists 150,000 or so clones, 75% to 85% seen once, with 9% to 10% in the top ten. V was clipped by 5 bases and J by 5 bases, with 18 bases between them. CDR3 length equals 15 residues. Germline V gene data show CDR1 as SGHTA and CDR2 as FQGNSA. The V and J genes are TRBV7-2 and TRBJ2-5, with D tentatively TRBD2 (5 bases). Sequenced input: peripheral blood. The receptor comes from a woman aged 45-65 years with acute or convalescent COVID-19. DNA for the CDR3: TGTGCCAGCAGCCGGGGATGGACTGCCCCGGAGACCCAGTACTTC. Its translation: CASSRGWTAPETQYF.